This TCR beta chain was profiled in a study of CD8+ T cells in alopecia areata. Study-wide results and caveats: Normal-skin resident alphabeta T cells also appear among scalp sample sequences.

Deletions cut 5 bases from V and 2 bases from J, with 14 bases between. CDR1 MDHEN and CDR2 SYDVKM come from the germline V gene. The CDR3 runs 15 residues. RNA extraction was followed by reverse transcription into cDNA, which acted as the sequencing template. The protocol was immunoSEQ multiplex PCR, while the TCRdb copy is restricted to in-frame clones and leaves out a portion. Found here are 50,000 to 70,000 clones, 44% of them singletons; the top ten hold around 54%. Worth noting for this clone: Antigen specificity is unknown.

The chain uses TRBV28 and TRBJ2-3, with D perhaps assigned TRBD1 or TRBD2 (5 bases each). The source of this sequence is a human donor with alopecia areata. The sequenced material came from NKG2D-low CD8+ T cells sorted from blood. CDR3 sequence: CASSPGPGLTDTQYF. Written as DNA, the CDR3 is TGTGCCAGCAGTCCAGGGCCGGGGCTCACAGATACGCAGTATTTT.